The present T cell receptor beta chain was sequenced within a study of cytomegalovirus exposure and HLA in healthy donors. Study-wide results and limits: Analysis was carried out at a later point, and it linked a missense DCLRE1C variant to TCR beta V- and J-gene trimming. Listed as cytomegalovirus-associated were 150 or so TCR beta chains.

Only a few counts were recorded for this clone. Its antigen remains unknown. It was with 60 Vbeta and 13 Jbeta primers that the PCR ran. Sequencing was performed with immunoSEQ multiplex PCR; in TCRdb, only in-frame clones are kept and a portion is missing. The repertoire holds under 150,000 clones, with over 75% as singletons. CDR1 is SGDLS, CDR2 YYNGEE, per germline. The CDR3 totals 15 residues. V shed 4 bases and J shed 0 bases, with 13 bases lying between them. Material: PBMCs. This TCR was recovered from a woman aged 25 to 45 in good health and CMV-seronegative. This chain uses TRBV9 with TRBJ2-5, with D possibly TRBD2 on 7 matching bases. CDR3 nucleotide sequence: TGTGCCAGCAGCCCCCTAGGGGGGGACCAAGAGACCCAGTACTTC. It is translated as CASSPLGGDQETQYF.